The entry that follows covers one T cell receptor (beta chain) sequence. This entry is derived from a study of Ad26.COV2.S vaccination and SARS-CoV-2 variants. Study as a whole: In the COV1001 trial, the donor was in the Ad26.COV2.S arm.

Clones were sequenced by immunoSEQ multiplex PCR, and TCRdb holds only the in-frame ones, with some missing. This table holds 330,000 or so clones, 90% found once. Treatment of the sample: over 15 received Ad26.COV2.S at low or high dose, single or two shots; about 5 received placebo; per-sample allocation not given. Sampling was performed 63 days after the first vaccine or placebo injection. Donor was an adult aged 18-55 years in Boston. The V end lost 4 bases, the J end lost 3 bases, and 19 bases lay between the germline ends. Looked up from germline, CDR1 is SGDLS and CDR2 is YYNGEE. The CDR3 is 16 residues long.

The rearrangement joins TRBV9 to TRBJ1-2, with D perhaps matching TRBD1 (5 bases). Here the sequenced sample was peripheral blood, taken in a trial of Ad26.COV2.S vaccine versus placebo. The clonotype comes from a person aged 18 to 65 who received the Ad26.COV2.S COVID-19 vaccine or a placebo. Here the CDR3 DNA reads TGTGCCAGCAGCCTGGGGCCTACTACGCGAGACTATGGCTACACCTTC. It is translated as CASSLGPTTRDYGYTF.